These 29 T cell receptor beta chains originate from one sample sequenced in a study of cytomegalovirus exposure and HLA in healthy donors. Primers included in the PCR were 60 Vbeta and 13 Jbeta primers. Only in-frame clones appear in the TCRdb table, and some are missing; sequencing was by immunoSEQ multiplex PCR. Of approximately 130,000 clones in the sample, around 72% were seen once. Material: PBMCs. All receptors derive from a woman in her forties or fifties in good health and CMV-seropositive.

This clone was detected a few times. The chain joins TRBV25-1 to TRBJ1-1; no firm D call. Trimming pared 3 bases from V and 3 bases from J, leaving 8 bases between. The germline CDR1 and CDR2 sequences are MGHDK and SYGVNS. The CDR3 sequence is 13 residues long. As DNA, the CDR3 is TGTGCCAGCAGTGATCCCAGTTACACTGAAGCTTTCTTT. Translated, it gives CASSDPSYTEAFF. Looking up the rest from reference TRBV25-1 and TRBJ1-1 gives the full variable domain: EADIYQTPRYLVIGTGKKITLECSQTMGHDKMYWYQQDPGMELHLIHYSYGVNSTEKGDLSSESTVSRIRTEHFPLTLESARPSHTSQYLCASSDPSYTEAFFGQGTRLTVV.

This clone was seen a few times. V usage is TRBV6-1 and J usage is TRBJ1-2, with 8 bases fitting TRBD1. CDR1 and CDR2 from the germline V gene are MNHNS and SASEGT. This CDR3 contains 15 residues. V lost 7 bases and J lost 0; bases outside the gene matches: 7. The CDR3 bases are TGTGCCAGCATCCCACAGGGGGGATCTAACTATGGCTACACCTTC. Translation gives CASIPQGGSNYGYTF.

This clone appeared once. V gene TRBV7-3 combines with J gene TRBJ2-5; possible D gene TRBD1, 6 bases. CDR3 size: 15 residues. The germline V gene has CDR1 SGHTA and CDR2 FQGTGA. The V end lost 2 bases, the J end lost 4 bases, and 14 bases lay between the germline ends. The CDR3 nucleotides read TGTGCCAGCAGCTTAGGGGGCAGGGAAGGAGAGACCCAGTACTTC. This gives the protein CASSLGGREGETQYF.

The J gene is TRBJ2-7, the V gene TRBV11-3, with TRBD2 identical over 13 bases. V trimming: 5 bases; J trimming: 5 bases; junction bases outside the gene matches: 6. Germline V lookup: CDR1 SGHNT, CDR2 YENEEA. The CDR3 has 15 amino acids. CDR3 DNA: TGTGCCAGCAGCCCCTGGACTAGCGGGGGCCACGAGCAGTACTTC. Residues: CASSPWTSGGHEQYF.

V gene TRBV18 combines with J gene TRBJ1-6; maybe TRBD1 (6 bases). The germline V gene has CDR1 KGHSH and CDR2 LQKENI. The V gene lost 3 bases and the J gene lost 2 bases, with 14 bases spanning the gap. This CDR3 spans 17 amino acids. CDR3 bases: TGTGCCAGCTCACCTGGGACACCGGGCACCTATAATTCACCCCTCCACTTT. This translates into CASSPGTPGTYNSPLHF.

The genes are TRBV27 and TRBJ1-2, with D possibly TRBD1 on 6 matching bases. Trimming shortened V by 3 bases and J by 7 bases, and 21 bases separated the two germline ends. The CDR3 runs to 16 residues. Germline V lookup: CDR1 MNHEY, CDR2 SMNVEV (reference sequence). CDR3 region: CASSFLPRGLGGGYTF. The CDR3 DNA reads as TGTGCCAGCAGTTTTCTTCCAAGGGGGTTAGGGGGTGGCTACACCTTC.

The chain has TRBV29-1 and TRBJ2-7, with TRBD2 matching over 10 bases. The CDR3 runs 18 residues. CDR1 and CDR2 from the germline V gene are SQVTM and ANQGSEA. V dropped 4 bases and J dropped 1; count of bases not matched to a gene: 16. The CDR3 bases are TGCAGCGTTGCGGGGGCTACTAGCGGGACACGGGCATCCTACGAGCAGTACTTC. Translating gives CSVAGATSGTRASYEQYF.

The chain is built from TRBV5-4 and TRBJ2-7, with 8 bases fitting TRBD2. Trimming removed 4 bases from V and 4 bases from J; junction bases left unmatched: 10. CDR3 length: 15 residues. From germline, CDR1 is SGHNT and CDR2 YYREEE (reference sequence). CDR3 nucleotides: TGTGCCAGCAGCCCGGCGGGGGGACACCTATACGAGCAGTACTTC. Its translation: CASSPAGGHLYEQYF.

This chain connects TRBV18 to TRBJ2-1; 11 bases line up with TRBD2. This CDR3 comprises 14 residues. The J segment lost 5 bases and the V segment lost 3 bases, leaving 0 bases of the junction unmatched. Looked up from germline, CDR1 is KGHSH and CDR2 is LQKENI. The CDR3: CASSPGLADNEQFF. The CDR3 nucleotides are TGTGCCAGCTCACCGGGACTAGCGGACAATGAGCAGTTCTTC.

This sequence joins TRBV7-2 and TRBJ2-7, with TRBD2 matching over 10 bases. CDR3 length equals 16 residues. After removal of 2 bases from V and 6 bases from J, the junction contained 10 bases not matched to a gene. Looked up from germline, CDR1 is SGHTA and CDR2 is FQGNSA. In DNA form, the CDR3 reads TGTGCCAGCAGCTTATCGCCCAGCGGGGGGGCCCGCGAGCAGTACTTC. Translated, it gives CASSLSPSGGAREQYF.

The chain recombines TRBV27 with TRBJ2-1; D not resolved. The length of the CDR3 is 14 residues. Trimming cost V 8 bases and J 0 bases, with 11 bases left between them. Germline assignment: CDR1 MNHEY and CDR2 SMNVEV (reference sequence). CDR3 DNA: TGTGCCAGCTCTAACTCATACTCCTACAATGAGCAGTTCTTC. Translating it yields CASSNSYSYNEQFF.

The J gene is TRBJ1-5, the V gene TRBV6-5; a weak D match, TRBD1 (5 bases). The CDR3 consists of 14 residues. Trimming shortened V by 0 bases and J by 7 bases, and 10 bases separated the two germline ends. CDR1 is MNHEY, CDR2 SVGAGI, per germline. The CDR3 sequence is CASSYSQGLQPQHF. For the CDR3, the DNA is TGTGCCAGCAGTTACTCCCAGGGTTTGCAGCCCCAGCATTTT.

V is TRBV30 and J is TRBJ2-1; TRBD2 matches 8 bases. The CDR3 has 13 amino acids. V lost 4 bases to trimming and J lost 9 bases; unmatched junction nucleotides: 8. Per the germline V gene, CDR1 is GTSNPN and CDR2 is SVGIG (reference sequence). The CDR3 nucleotides are TGTGCCTGGACGTACGGGGGGGCCGGTGAGCAGTTCTTC. This translates into CAWTYGGAGEQFF.

This chain links TRBV18 with TRBJ1-1, with D possibly matching TRBD1 (5 bases). The V gene's germline CDR1 is KGHSH and CDR2 LQKENI. CDR3 length equals 16 residues. V was pared by 2 bases and J by 0 bases, with 13 bases between. The CDR3 bases are TGTGCCAGCTCACCAGTTTTGGGGCGACTGAACACTGAAGCTTTCTTT. Its translation: CASSPVLGRLNTEAFF.

This clone was detected only a few times. The chain couples TRBV29-1 to TRBJ2-4; TRBD2 aligns across 9 bases. The CDR3 length is 18 residues. The trim removed 6 bases at V and 2 bases at J, leaving 17 bases unmatched. Germline CDR1 reads SQVTM; CDR2 reads ANQGSEA. The CDR3 region has the DNA TGCAGCGTCAAAGTCGGGACTAGCACATATGAGTCCAAAAACATTCAGTACTTC. It encodes CSVKVGTSTYESKNIQYF.

This clone has only a few counts. The rearrangement joins TRBV29-1 to TRBJ1-1; 7 bases are shared with TRBD1. Germline CDR1 is SQVTM and CDR2 is ANQGSEA. J gave up 4 bases and V 6 bases, and 8 bases lay outside the gene matches. The CDR3 contains 13 residues. The CDR3 region has the DNA TGCAGCGTCACCGGACAGGCCGGCACTGAAGCTTTCTTT. Protein product: CSVTGQAGTEAFF.

The rearrangement links TRBV4-3 to TRBJ1-2; TRBD1 agrees at 8 bases. Germline-derived CDR1 and CDR2 are LGHNA and YSLEER. CDR3 size: 15 residues. Trimming at V came to 0 bases and at J to 2 bases, leaving 2 bases not matched to a gene. In DNA, the CDR3 is TGCGCCAGCAGCCAAGATAGGACAGGGAACTATGGCTACACCTTC. Its translation is CASSQDRTGNYGYTF.

This chain joins TRBV11-3 and TRBJ2-5; the match to TRBD1 covers 11 bases. Germline V CDR1 and CDR2: SGHNT, YENEEA. The CDR3 is made up of 17 amino acids. J lost 5 bases, V lost 0 bases, and 8 bases had no gene match. The CDR3 DNA reads TGTGCCAGCAGCTTAGATTCGCGGACAGGGGGCGGCGAGACCCAGTACTTC. Translation gives CASSLDSRTGGGETQYF.

A remark on this clone: A junction end diverges from the germline sequence, so it may reflect a read error. The rearrangement joins TRBV4-3 to TRBJ2-7; TRBD2 matches at 8 bases. The CDR3 consists of 14 residues. Germline CDR1 LGHNA, CDR2 YSLEER. The DNA for the CDR3 is TGCGCCAGCAGCCCGGGACTAGGGGCCTACGAGCAGTGCTTC. This sequence encodes CASSPGLGAYEQCF.

The J gene is TRBJ2-7, the V gene TRBV7-2, with 10 bases lining up with TRBD2. V lost 2 bases, J lost 3 bases, and 1 base stayed unmatched. The CDR3 consists of 14 residues. Germline lookup yields CDR1 SGHTA and CDR2 FQGNSA. CDR3 residues: CASSLKREGYEQYF. CDR3 DNA sequence: TGTGCCAGCAGCTTAAAGCGGGAGGGCTACGAGCAGTACTTC. Based on the CDR3 plus reference TRBV7-2 and TRBJ2-7, the full variable domain is GAGVSQSPSNKVTEKGKDVELRCDPISGHTALYWYRQSLGQGLEFLIYFQGNSAPDKSGLPSDRFSAERTGGSVSTLTIQRTQQEDSAVYLCASSLKREGYEQYFGPGTRLTVT.

The chain uses TRBV7-9 and TRBJ2-3; tentative D call: TRBD2 (5 bases). This CDR3 comprises 15 residues. Trimming took 5 bases from V and 1 from J, leaving 13 bases between them. CDR1 SEHNR and CDR2 FQNEAQ come from the germline V gene (reference sequence). CDR3 sequence reads: CASSPGGRGTDTQYF. As DNA, the CDR3 is TGTGCCAGCAGCCCCGGCGGGCGGGGCACAGATACGCAGTATTTT.

This clone came up a few times. The V and J genes are TRBV7-9 and TRBJ1-4; the match to TRBD1 covers 8 bases. The CDR3 has 15 residues. The trim removed 6 bases at V and 4 bases at J, leaving 7 bases unmatched. Germline CDR1 reads SEHNR; CDR2 reads FQNEAQ (reference sequence). For the CDR3, the DNA is TGTGCCAGCAGTACCTGGGACAGGCTTAATGAAAAACTGTTTTTT. Translation gives CASSTWDRLNEKLFF.

This clone was picked up one time. V and J are TRBV5-4 and TRBJ2-1; 10 nucleotides agree with TRBD1. Per germline, CDR1 SGHNT and CDR2 YYREEE (reference sequence). V trimming: 2 bases; J trimming: 6 bases; junction bases outside the gene matches: 8. CDR3 length: 16 residues. The CDR3 sequence: CASSFGRTGGSNEQFF. In DNA form, the CDR3 reads TGTGCCAGCAGCTTTGGAAGGACAGGGGGTAGCAATGAGCAGTTCTTC.

The chain combines TRBV9 with TRBJ1-1; D remains unclear. V gave up 3 bases and J gave up 1 base, with 7 bases separating them. The CDR3 contains 13 residues. CDR1 is SGDLS and CDR2 is YYNGEE in the germline V gene. The CDR3 here is CASSEHPNTEAFF. In DNA, the CDR3 is TGTGCCAGCAGCGAACACCCGAACACTGAAGCTTTCTTT. The variable domain in full, completed from reference TRBV9 and TRBJ1-1, reads DSGVTQTPKHLITATGQRVTLRCSPRSGDLSVYWYQQSLDQGLQFLIQYYNGEERAKGNILERFSAQQFPDLHSELNLSSLELGDSALYFCASSEHPNTEAFFGQGTRLTVV.

Concerning this clone: This same CDR3 is encoded by further DNA sequences in the sample. The chain joins TRBV29-1 to TRBJ2-3, with D possibly TRBD2 on 5 matching bases. CDR1 is SQVTM, CDR2 ANQGSEA, per germline. V was pared by 3 bases and J by 5 bases, with 9 bases between. The CDR3 extends over 12 amino acids. CDR3 coding DNA: TGCAGCGTTGATCCCGGGGAAGATACGCAGTATTTT. It codes for CSVDPGEDTQYF.

The rearrangement joins TRBV5-1 to TRBJ2-1, with D possibly TRBD2 on 7 matching bases. This CDR3 spans 16 amino acids. The V gene lost 4 bases and the J gene lost 0 bases, with 14 bases spanning the gap. The germline CDR1 and CDR2 sequences are SGHRS and YFSETQ. The CDR3 coding sequence is TGCGCCAGCAGCGCCGAGGGGGGGAGCTCCTACAATGAGCAGTTCTTC. Protein product: CASSAEGGSSYNEQFF.

This clone occurred a few times. The CDR3 loop is CASSLVEGVGTEAFF. The CDR3 DNA reads TGCGCCAGCAGCTTGGTAGAGGGGGTTGGCACTGAAGCTTTCTTT. The rearrangement uses TRBV5-1 and TRBJ1-1; a possible D gene is TRBD1 (6 bases). Trimming took off 0 bases at V and 4 bases at J, with 13 bases between the two ends. CDR3 length: 15 residues. From germline, CDR1 is SGHRS and CDR2 YFSETQ.

This clone has only a few counts. The V and J genes are TRBV5-4 and TRBJ2-7, with D unresolved. Trimming shortened V by 0 bases and J by 5 bases, and 3 bases separated the two germline ends. The CDR3 covers 11 residues. The germline gives CDR1 SGHNT, CDR2 YYREEE (reference sequence). The CDR3 nucleotides read TGTGCCAGCAGCTTGGCTGACGAGCAGTACTTC. Encoded protein: CASSLADEQYF.

This clone was detected only once. The chain carries TRBV18 and TRBJ1-1, with D unresolved. Germline values: CDR1 KGHSH, CDR2 LQKENI. V lost 6 bases to trimming and J lost 6 bases, with 11 bases between them. The CDR3 has 12 amino acids. CDR3 in amino acids: CASSLLDAEAFF. In DNA form, the CDR3 reads TGTGCCAGCTCGCTACTAGACGCTGAAGCTTTCTTT.